A single sample gave rise to the 27 T cell receptor beta chains below, sequenced in a study of memory CD4+ T cells and cytomegalovirus serostatus. Sequenced by immunoSEQ multiplex PCR; TCRdb stores in-frame clones only, minus some. The sample holds around 84,000 clones; about 85% are singletons and the top ten take around 0.77%. The sort gate was single viable CD3+CD4+CD8-CD45RO+ cells for memory CD4+ T cells. The sample was memory CD4+ T cells from blood. Receptor source: an adult in good health and CMV-seronegative.

The chain links TRBV2 to TRBJ1-1; D call uncertain. The CDR3 covers 12 residues. Germline values: CDR1 SNHLY, CDR2 FYNNEI. V lost 3 bases and J lost 6, with 8 bases in between. The CDR3: CASSDLDAEAFF. DNA of the CDR3: TGTGCCAGCAGTGATTTGGACGCTGAAGCTTTCTTT.

CDR3 in amino acids: CASLVGADTEAFF. The DNA for the CDR3 is TGTGCCAGCCTTGTGGGGGCAGACACTGAAGCTTTCTTT. V usage is TRBV18 and J usage is TRBJ1-1; a weak D match, TRBD1 (6 bases). Germline V lookup: CDR1 KGHSH, CDR2 LQKENI. This CDR3 is built from 13 residues. V was shortened by 8 bases and J by 3 bases, with 13 bases between the two germline ends.

This chain links TRBV5-8 with TRBJ2-3, with 8 nucleotides matching TRBD2. The V gene's germline CDR1 is SGHTS and CDR2 YDEGEE. The CDR3 totals 16 residues. The V gene end was trimmed by 0 bases and the J gene end by 3 bases; junction bases not matched to a gene: 6. The CDR3 DNA follows: TGTGCCAGCAGCTTGGCCTCGGGGGGGCCTACAGATACGCAGTATTTT. Its translation is CASSLASGGPTDTQYF.

The chain recombines TRBV7-2 with TRBJ2-7; either TRBD1 or TRBD2 may fit D (5 bases each). Germline assignment: CDR1 SGHTA and CDR2 FQGNSA. There are 15 residues in the CDR3. Trimming cost V 2 bases and J 1 base, with 12 bases left between them. The CDR3 bases are TGTGCCAGCAGCTTATGGGGGAAGGCGTCCTACGAGCAGTACTTC. Amino acid sequence: CASSLWGKASYEQYF.

This chain connects TRBV18 to TRBJ1-1; TRBD1 is a possible D gene (5 bases). With 1 base removed from V and 1 base from J, the gap between germline ends came to 10 bases. CDR1 is KGHSH and CDR2 is LQKENI in the germline V gene. The CDR3 extends over 15 amino acids. The CDR3 bases are TGTGCCAGCTCACCACAGGGCGACAGGAACACTGAAGCTTTCTTT. Translated, it gives CASSPQGDRNTEAFF.

The gene calls are TRBV2 and TRBJ1-2; TRBD1 matches at 7 bases. This CDR3 contains 13 residues. The junction had 8 bases not matched to a gene; V was cut back by 6 bases and J by 7 bases. Per the germline V gene, CDR1 is SNHLY and CDR2 is FYNNEI. The CDR3 sequence: CASRAGTEVGYTF. CDR3 nucleotides: TGTGCCAGCAGAGCCGGGACAGAAGTTGGCTACACCTTC.

The CDR3 protein is CSVERTNTEAFF. In nucleotides, the CDR3 is TGCAGCGTTGAAAGGACGAACACTGAAGCTTTCTTT. This chain joins TRBV29-1 and TRBJ1-1; no clear D. The CDR3 has 12 amino acids. Trimming stripped 2 bases from V and 1 base from J, with 5 bases between. Germline loops: CDR1 SQVTM, CDR2 ANQGSEA.

This clone was seen a few times. CDR3 sequence (DNA): TGTGCCAGCAGACCTCGAGCAGGGGGCCTCAATCAGCCCCAGCATTTT. As protein: CASRPRAGGLNQPQHF. J is TRBJ1-5 and V is TRBV6-6, with TRBD1 identical over 8 bases. Germline V lookup: CDR1 MNHNY, CDR2 SVGAGI (reference sequence). The CDR3 length is 16 residues. Losses at the gene ends were 6 bases for V and 3 bases for J; bases not matched to a gene: 10.

In this sample, this clone turned up once. The chain uses TRBV5-1 and TRBJ1-2; 9 bases match TRBD1. This CDR3 contains 15 residues. Trimming at V came to 0 bases and at J to 2 bases, leaving 2 bases not matched to a gene. Germline CDR1 reads SGHRS; CDR2 reads YFSETQ. The DNA of the CDR3 is TGCGCCAGCAGCTTGGGCGGGACAGGGAACTATGGCTACACCTTC. As protein: CASSLGGTGNYGYTF.

This clone was seen once. The chain is built from TRBV27 and TRBJ2-7; 9 nucleotides match TRBD1. V lost 6 bases, J lost 6 bases, and 6 bases stayed unmatched. Germline V CDR1 and CDR2: MNHEY, SMNVEV (reference sequence). This CDR3 region has 13 residues. The CDR3 region is CASSGTGLLEQYF. CDR3 in DNA: TGTGCCAGCAGCGGGACAGGGTTGCTCGAGCAGTACTTC.

This sequence joins TRBV5-1 and TRBJ2-3; 10 bases map to TRBD1. CDR3 size: 17 residues. After removal of 0 bases from V and 6 bases from J, the junction contained 10 bases not matched to a gene. Germline V gene sequence: CDR1 SGHRS, CDR2 YFSETQ. The CDR3 region is CASSLAAGTGALDTQYF. The CDR3 region has the DNA TGCGCCAGCAGCTTGGCCGCCGGGACAGGGGCTCTGGATACGCAGTATTTT.

DNA for the CDR3: TGCGCCAGCAGCCAAGGTGCCTCGAGCAATCAGCCCCAGCATTTT. Its protein product is CASSQGASSNQPQHF. This chain joins TRBV4-1 and TRBJ1-5; D unclear. The CDR3 length is 15 residues. CDR1 is MGHRA and CDR2 is YSYEKL in the germline V gene. Deletions cut 1 base from V and 1 base from J, with 8 bases between.

The chain uses TRBV19 and TRBJ1-2; D uncertain. The length of the CDR3 is 13 residues. V gave up 0 bases and J gave up 6 bases, with 8 bases separating them. Germline V gene sequence: CDR1 LNHDA, CDR2 SQIVND (reference sequence). The DNA of the CDR3 is TGTGCCAGTAGTATAGATGGGTCTGATGGCTACACCTTC. Amino acid sequence: CASSIDGSDGYTF.

The chain couples TRBV5-4 to TRBJ1-2, with 8 bases lining up with TRBD1. The CDR3 covers 14 residues. After removal of 4 bases from V and 4 bases from J, the junction contained 6 bases not matched to a gene. Germline V gives CDR1 SGHNT, CDR2 YYREEE (reference sequence). CDR3 bases: TGTGCCAGCAGCCTGGACAGGGCCACCTATGGCTACACCTTC. Translation: CASSLDRATYGYTF.

This clone came up once. This chain connects TRBV6-5 to TRBJ1-4, with 9 bases aligning to TRBD1. Germline V gene lookup returns CDR1 MNHEY and CDR2 SVGAGI. This CDR3 is built from 15 residues. The V gene end was trimmed by 6 bases and the J gene end by 4 bases; junction bases not matched to a gene: 6. The CDR3 is CASRATGGGNEKLFF. The CDR3 bases are TGTGCCAGCAGGGCTACAGGGGGCGGTAATGAAAAACTGTTTTTT.

The genes are TRBV5-1 and TRBJ1-1; maybe TRBD1 (5 bases). V lost 0 bases to trimming and J lost 3 bases, with 9 bases between them. CDR3 length equals 14 residues. The germline gives CDR1 SGHRS, CDR2 YFSETQ. The CDR3 DNA reads TGCGCCAGCAGCTTGGAGGGGTGGGACACTGAAGCTTTCTTT. Protein product: CASSLEGWDTEAFF.

CDR3 nucleotide sequence: TGCGCCAGCAGCCTTCAGGGTTTAGGAACTGAAGCTTTCTTT. Translating it yields CASSLQGLGTEAFF. The chain links TRBV5-1 to TRBJ1-1, with D perhaps TRBD1 (5 bases). V gave up 4 bases and J gave up 5 bases, with 15 bases separating them. There are 14 residues in the CDR3. Germline loops: CDR1 SGHRS, CDR2 YFSETQ. The full variable domain, with the rest looked up from reference TRBV5-1 and TRBJ1-1, is KAGVTQTPRYLIKTRGQQVTLSCSPISGHRSVSWYQQTPGQGLQFLFEYFSETQRNKGNFPGRFSGRQFSNSRSEMNVSTLELGDSALYLCASSLQGLGTEAFFGQGTRLTVV.

The rearrangement uses TRBV18 and TRBJ1-1, with D hard to call. CDR1 and CDR2 (germline): KGHSH, LQKENI. The CDR3 has 14 amino acids. The V end lost 6 bases, the J end lost 3 bases, and 14 bases lay between the germline ends. DNA of the CDR3: TGTGCCAGCTCTCCGACTTCATTCGACACTGAAGCTTTCTTT. It specifies CASSPTSFDTEAFF.

V gene TRBV11-2 combines with J gene TRBJ2-1; D is unclear. Germline CDR1 and CDR2: SGHAT and FQNNGV. The ends were cut back, 3 bases at V and 9 bases at J, with 12 bases in the middle. The CDR3 length is 13 residues. CDR3 DNA: TGTGCCAGCAGCTTTATCCGGATGGGTGAGCAGTTCTTC. This sequence encodes CASSFIRMGEQFF.

The chain is built from TRBV7-3 and TRBJ2-3; 7 positions agree with TRBD1. Germline assignment: CDR1 SGHTA and CDR2 FQGTGA. The V and J ends lost 3 bases and 1 base, in that order; junction bases with no gene match: 4. CDR3 size: 15 residues. The CDR3 is CASSLTGLRTDTQYF. Here the CDR3 DNA reads TGTGCCAGCAGCTTGACAGGGCTACGCACAGATACGCAGTATTTT. The entire variable domain, with the rest obtained from reference TRBV7-3 and TRBJ2-3, is as follows: GAGVSQTPSNKVTEKGKYVELRCDPISGHTALYWYRQSLGQGPEFLIYFQGTGAADDSGLPNDRFFAVRPEGSVSTLKIQRTERGDSAVYLCASSLTGLRTDTQYFGPGTRLTVL.

The rearrangement uses TRBV5-1 and TRBJ2-7; D not certain. Trimming stripped 0 bases from V and 3 bases from J, with 10 bases between. The CDR3 sequence is 14 residues long. Germline values: CDR1 SGHRS, CDR2 YFSETQ. The CDR3 DNA follows: TGCGCCAGCAGCTTGGACTCCTCCAACTACGAGCAGTACTTC. Residues: CASSLDSSNYEQYF.

This chain joins TRBV6-5 and TRBJ1-5; unclear D gene. CDR3 size: 15 residues. Germline-derived CDR1 and CDR2 are MNHEY and SVGAGI. The V gene lost 0 bases and the J gene lost 7 bases, with 13 bases spanning the gap. DNA for the CDR3: TGTGCCAGCAGTTACTCCGGAGTCTCGGGACAGCCCCAGCATTTT. This gives the protein CASSYSGVSGQPQHF.

The J gene is TRBJ2-7, the V gene TRBV10-1; possibly TRBD2 for D (6 bases). Per germline, CDR1 WNHNN and CDR2 SYGVQD (reference sequence). Trimming pared 4 bases from V and 6 bases from J, leaving 7 bases between. CDR3 length: 11 residues. Here the CDR3 reads CASSVGGEQYF. CDR3 nucleotide sequence: TGCGCCAGCAGTGTCGGGGGCGAGCAGTACTTC.

CDR3 in amino acids: CASSQARTGGRNTEAFF. CDR3 sequence (DNA): TGCGCCAGCAGCCAGGCAAGGACAGGGGGCAGGAACACTGAAGCTTTCTTT. The V call is TRBV4-3, the J call TRBJ1-1; 11 bases line up with TRBD1. The CDR3 loop spans 17 amino acids. Per germline, CDR1 LGHNA and CDR2 YSLEER. V shed 3 bases, J shed 1 base, and the junction held 7 bases outside the gene matches.

The rearrangement joins TRBV6-5 to TRBJ1-2; 7 bases are a match to TRBD1. There are 14 residues in the CDR3. The junction had 7 bases not matched to a gene; V was cut back by 5 bases and J by 4 bases. The germline gives CDR1 MNHEY, CDR2 SVGAGI. The CDR3: CASSQDRDGYGYTF. CDR3 DNA: TGTGCCAGCAGTCAAGACAGGGATGGCTATGGCTACACCTTC.

The sample holds a few counts of this clone. This chain links TRBV7-2 with TRBJ1-1, with 8 bases fitting TRBD1. The germline V gene encodes CDR1 SGHTA and CDR2 FQGNSA. With V trimmed by 4 bases and J by 10 bases, 5 bases remained unmatched. The length of the CDR3 is 12 residues. The CDR3 region has the DNA TGTGCCAGCAGCTGGACAGGGCGGGTAGCTTTCTTT. It translates to CASSWTGRVAFF.

Concerning this clone: The same CDR3 is also encoded by other DNA sequences in this sample. The chain combines TRBV7-2 with TRBJ2-5; 8 nucleotides align to TRBD1. CDR3 length: 13 residues. After removal of 5 bases from V and 5 bases from J, the junction contained 4 bases not matched to a gene. Germline V gene data show CDR1 as SGHTA and CDR2 as FQGNSA. CDR3 DNA: TGTGCCAGCAGCCGAGACAGGGGCGAGACCCAGTACTTC. Its protein is CASSRDRGETQYF.